These 9 T cell receptor beta chains came from one sample sequenced in a study of T cells after yellow fever vaccination. TCRdb reprocessed the 5' RACE reads with MiXCR, giving one entry per CDR3 protein. Of approximately 600,000 distinct CDR3 sequences in the sample, around 12% were seen once. Specimen: PBMCs, collected on the day of the yellow fever booster vaccination. The receptors were sampled from a man aged 30 to 45 who received the YFV17D yellow fever vaccine.

The genes are TRBV12-3 or TRBV12-4 and TRBJ2-3; possible D gene TRBD1, 6 bases. CDR3 length: 15 amino acids. V lost 2 bases and J 2 bases, leaving 11 bases between the germline ends. CDR3 in DNA: TGTGCCAGCAGTTTAAGGGGGAGTCCCACAGATACGCAGTATTTT. It encodes CASSLRGSPTDTQYF.

This clonotype was recorded a few times. CDR3 DNA: TGTGCCAGCAGTTTATTTTACAGGGGCCGGAACACCGGGGAGCTGTTTTTT. It yields the protein CASSLFYRGRNTGELFF. This chain links TRBV28 with TRBJ2-2, with 7 bases lining up with TRBD1. The CDR3 is 17 residues long. After removal of 1 base from V and 1 base from J, the junction contained 6 bases not matched to a gene. In germline, CDR1 is MDHEN, CDR2 SYDVKM. Together with reference TRBV28 and TRBJ2-2, the CDR3 gives the full variable domain: DVKVTQSSRYLVKRTGEKVFLECVQDMDHENMFWYRQDPGLGLRLIYFSYDVKMKEKGDIPEGYSVSREKKERFSLILESASTNQTSMYLCASSLFYRGRNTGELFFGEGSRLTVL.

To note about this clonotype: A much bigger clone sits one base away, suggesting this may be a read error. This rearrangement joins TRBV5-1 to TRBJ2-7; possibly TRBD1 for D (5 bases). The CDR3 runs 14 residues. Trimming removed 3 bases at V and 1 base at J, with 11 bases between. Germline CDR1 is SGHRS and CDR2 is YFSETQ. The CDR3 loop is CASSSKRTSYEQYF. CDR3 DNA: TGCGCCAGCAGCTCCAAACGGACATCCTACGAGCAGTACTTC.

This rearrangement joins TRBV10-3 to TRBJ2-7, with D hard to call. The CDR3 has 15 amino acids. Germline CDR1 reads ENHRY; CDR2 reads SYGVKD. V was trimmed by 0 bases and J by 1 base, leaving 10 bases between them. The CDR3 is CAISESTRLSYEQYF. In DNA, the CDR3 is TGTGCCATCAGTGAGTCTACGCGCCTATCCTACGAGCAGTACTTC.

The CDR3 loop reads CSARKGAVTDTQYF. DNA for the CDR3: TGCAGTGCTAGGAAGGGGGCCGTCACAGATACGCAGTATTTT. The chain has TRBV20-1 and TRBJ2-3, with TRBD1 identical over 7 bases. V was pared by 3 bases and J by 2 bases, with 5 bases of the junction left unmatched. Germline CDR1 is DFQATT and CDR2 is SNEGSKA (reference sequence). The CDR3 sequence is 14 residues long.

In its sample, this clonotype was seen a few times. V is TRBV7-9 and J is TRBJ2-1; D gene ambiguous. CDR1 and CDR2 (germline): SEHNR, FQNEAQ (reference sequence). The CDR3 contains 13 residues. V was trimmed by 3 bases and J by 10 bases, leaving 13 bases between them. The CDR3 DNA reads as TGTGCCAGCAGCTTTATGAATGGCGAGGAGCAGTTCTTC. It encodes CASSFMNGEEQFF.

This clonotype was seen a few times. The CDR3 DNA reads as TGTGCCACCAGCAGAGATCCAGCGGGAGGTTCGGAGACCCAGTACTTC. It specifies CATSRDPAGGSETQYF. This sequence joins TRBV15 and TRBJ2-5; 9 bases line up with TRBD2. The CDR3 sequence is 16 residues long. Germline loops: CDR1 LNHNV, CDR2 YYDKDF (reference sequence). The ends lost 0 bases at V and 5 bases at J; junction bases unmatched: 7.

The V gene is TRBV7-9, the J gene TRBJ2-7; TRBD2 might be the D (6 bases). The V gene lost 5 bases and the J gene lost 2 bases, with 16 bases spanning the gap. The CDR3 sequence is 15 residues long. CDR1 is SEHNR, CDR2 FQNEAQ, per germline (reference sequence). This CDR3 is CASSPPGLSTYEQYF. The CDR3 nucleotides are TGTGCCAGCAGCCCCCCCGGACTATCCACCTACGAGCAGTACTTC. Drawing the rest from reference TRBV7-9 and TRBJ2-7, the complete variable domain is DTGVSQNPRHKITKRGQNVTFRCDPISEHNRLYWYRQTLGQGPEFLTYFQNEAQLEKSRLLSDRFSAERPKGSFSTLEIQRTEQGDSAMYLCASSPPGLSTYEQYFGPGTRLTVT.

There are a few counts of this clonotype. This chain joins TRBV20-1 and TRBJ2-3; TRBD2 agrees at 14 bases. The CDR3 totals 16 residues. The ends lost 4 bases at V and 5 bases at J; junction bases unmatched: 8. Per germline, CDR1 DFQATT and CDR2 SNEGSKA (reference sequence). The CDR3: CSAIPMTSGREDTQYF. In DNA form, the CDR3 reads TGCAGTGCTATCCCTATGACTAGCGGGAGGGAAGATACGCAGTATTTT.